The 19 T cell receptor beta chains below come from one sample, sequenced in a study of molecular identifiers for immune sequencing clone quantification. Via MiXCR, TCRdb re-called the PCR reads, giving one row per CDR3 protein. The profile covers over 600,000 distinct CDR3 sequences, with about 20% appearing a single time and 0.7% to 1% taken by the ten largest. Sequenced: naive CD8+ T cells from blood, with Jurkat cell RNA spiked in. Subset: FACS-sorted CD8+CD4-CCR7+CD45RA+ naive T cells. The origin of the receptors is a human donor in good health. Some libraries in this study had Jurkat cell RNA spiked in.

This clonotype has at least ten counts. This chain uses TRBV29-1 with TRBJ2-4, with TRBD2 as a possible D gene (5 bases). CDR1 SQVTM and CDR2 ANQGSEA come from the germline V gene. The ends were cut back, 1 base at V and 3 bases at J, with 19 bases in the middle. CDR3 length: 17 amino acids. CDR3: CSVEAFEPGVVKNIQYF. The CDR3 DNA follows: TGCAGCGTTGAAGCCTTTGAGCCCGGGGTGGTCAAAAACATTCAGTACTTC.

Concerning this clonotype itself: Just one base apart from a much larger clone, this may be a read error. This chain uses TRBV20-1 with TRBJ2-7, with 9 bases lining up with TRBD2. The CDR3 spans 15 residues. Looked up from germline, CDR1 is DFQATT and CDR2 is SNEGSKA (reference sequence). Trimming at V came to 3 bases and at J to 4 bases, leaving 10 bases not matched to a gene. The CDR3 bases are TGCAGTGCTAGTCTCCGCGGGGGGGGCTGGTACGAGCAGTACTTC. Protein product: CSASLRGGGWYEQYF.

The chain carries TRBV10-1 and TRBJ2-3, with 9 bases identical to TRBD2. V dropped 8 bases and J dropped 4; count of bases not matched to a gene: 10. Germline CDR1 WNHNN, CDR2 SYGVQD (reference sequence). The CDR3 sequence is 15 residues long. In DNA, the CDR3 is TGCGCCAGCGGCGGCCTAGCGGGGTCCGCAGATACGCAGTATTTT. Translation: CASGGLAGSADTQYF.

This clonotype occurred many times. The chain links TRBV28 to TRBJ2-4; no clear D. V was clipped by 3 bases and J by 1 base, with 10 bases between them. Germline V gives CDR1 MDHEN, CDR2 SYDVKM. The CDR3 extends over 15 amino acids. The CDR3 sequence: CASSFWLGAKNIQYF. The CDR3 nucleotides read TGTGCCAGCAGTTTTTGGTTGGGGGCCAAAAACATTCAGTACTTC.

This clonotype came up many times. The chain is built from TRBV2 and TRBJ1-1, with 7 bases aligning to TRBD1. Looked up from germline, CDR1 is SNHLY and CDR2 is FYNNEI. V lost 6 bases and J lost 10; bases outside the gene matches: 5. There are 11 residues in the CDR3. CDR3 sequence reads: CASRDRLLAFF. The CDR3 DNA is TGTGCCAGCAGGGACAGGTTGTTAGCTTTCTTT.

This clonotype was seen repeatedly, ten times or more. The chain couples TRBV27 to TRBJ1-2; a possible D gene is TRBD1 (5 bases). Trimming removed 4 bases at V and 0 bases at J, with 12 bases between. CDR1 is MNHEY, CDR2 SMNVEV, per germline (reference sequence). The CDR3 is made up of 15 amino acids. Here the CDR3 DNA reads TGTGCCAGCAGTTCTTTACAAGGGGCTAACTATGGCTACACCTTC. This translates into CASSSLQGANYGYTF.

This clonotype occurred a few times. The rearrangement links TRBV3-1 to TRBJ1-2; the match to TRBD1 covers 8 bases. Germline values: CDR1 LGHDT, CDR2 YNNKEL (reference sequence). The CDR3 is 15 amino acids. Trimming cost V 3 bases and J 3 bases; bases outside gene matches: 6. The CDR3 DNA reads as TGTGCCAGCAGCCATATCCAGGGGGCTGACTATGGCTACACCTTC. Translated: CASSHIQGADYGYTF.

CDR3: CASSSRDTSTNEKLFF. In nucleotides, the CDR3 is TGTGCCAGCAGCTCTCGGGACACATCAACTAATGAAAAACTGTTTTTT. The chain joins TRBV7-9 to TRBJ1-4; a possible D gene is TRBD1 (6 bases). CDR1 and CDR2 from the germline V gene are SEHNR and FQNEAQ (reference sequence). The CDR3 consists of 16 residues. V gave up 4 bases and J gave up 0 bases, with 12 bases separating them.

In this sample, this clonotype turned up many times. V and J are TRBV7-9 and TRBJ1-1; 10 nucleotides line up with TRBD1. CDR3 length: 16 residues. V shed 7 bases, J shed 6 bases, and the junction held 14 bases outside the gene matches. The germline CDR1 and CDR2 sequences are SEHNR and FQNEAQ (reference sequence). CDR3 protein: CASISGQGVSRAEAFF. CDR3 nucleotides: TGTGCCAGCATCAGTGGACAGGGGGTGTCTCGGGCTGAAGCTTTCTTT.

V and J are TRBV20-1 and TRBJ2-7; 11 positions match TRBD2. CDR1 is DFQATT, CDR2 SNEGSKA, per germline (reference sequence). J gave up 5 bases and V 5 bases, and 17 bases lay outside the gene matches. There are 17 residues in the CDR3. Here the CDR3 reads CSAGLILLAGALNEQYF. In DNA form, the CDR3 reads TGCAGTGCTGGACTCATCCTACTAGCGGGAGCTTTAAACGAGCAGTACTTC.

This clonotype was seen many times. This rearrangement joins TRBV18 to TRBJ2-5; 7 bases fit TRBD1. Trimming removed 4 bases from V and 0 bases from J; junction bases left unmatched: 14. This CDR3 is built from 18 residues. Per germline, CDR1 KGHSH and CDR2 LQKENI. CDR3 in DNA: TGTGCCAGCTCACGAATGACACCGGGACAGAGGTACCAAGAGACCCAGTACTTC. As protein: CASSRMTPGQRYQETQYF.

This clonotype was recorded many times. The chain is built from TRBV13 and TRBJ2-1; D unclear. CDR1 and CDR2 from the germline V gene are PRHDT and FYEKMQ (reference sequence). The CDR3 consists of 15 residues. With 3 bases removed from V and 5 bases from J, the gap between germline ends came to 14 bases. The CDR3 loop is CASSFTGSRHNEQFF. The CDR3 DNA reads TGTGCCAGCAGCTTTACCGGTAGCCGCCACAATGAGCAGTTCTTC. Together with reference TRBV13 and TRBJ2-1, the CDR3 gives the full variable domain: AAGVIQSPRHLIKEKRETATLKCYPIPRHDTVYWYQQGPGQDPQFLISFYEKMQSDKGSIPDRFSAQQFSDYHSELNMSSLELGDSALYFCASSFTGSRHNEQFFGPGTRLTVL.

This clonotype has a count of ten or more. The chain carries TRBV7-2 and TRBJ1-5; possible D gene TRBD1, 5 bases. Germline CDR1 SGHTA, CDR2 FQGNSA. Between the trimmed V and J ends, which lost 5 bases and 0 bases, there was a span of 11 bases. This CDR3 region has 15 residues. CDR3 protein: CASSPADNSNQPQHF. In DNA, the CDR3 is TGTGCCAGCAGCCCAGCGGACAATAGCAATCAGCCCCAGCATTTT.

This clonotype was detected many times. This chain connects TRBV2 to TRBJ2-3; TRBD2 is a possible D gene (6 bases). The germline V gene has CDR1 SNHLY and CDR2 FYNNEI. The CDR3 has 17 residues. V was shortened by 4 bases and J by 0 bases, with 17 bases between the two germline ends. CDR3 sequence reads: CASSVFKGGKSTDTQYF. The CDR3 nucleotides read TGTGCCAGCAGTGTTTTCAAGGGAGGCAAGAGCACAGATACGCAGTATTTT.

The J gene is TRBJ2-2, the V gene TRBV7-9; 14 nucleotides align to TRBD2. With V trimmed by 6 bases and J by 4 bases, 16 bases remained unmatched. Germline lookup yields CDR1 SEHNR and CDR2 FQNEAQ (reference sequence). The CDR3 has 20 amino acids. In DNA form, the CDR3 reads TGTGCCAGCAGAGGCGTCGGAGGGACTAGCGGGAGTTGGAGCACCGGGGAGCTGTTTTTT. This gives the protein CASRGVGGTSGSWSTGELFF.

Comment on this clonotype: A much bigger clone sits one base away, suggesting this may be a read error. The chain links TRBV7-9 to TRBJ2-3; 7 bases match TRBD2. Trimming at V came to 2 bases and at J to 4 bases, leaving 6 bases not matched to a gene. Germline-derived CDR1 and CDR2 are SEHNR and FQNEAQ (reference sequence). This CDR3 has 15 residues. The DNA for the CDR3 is TGTGCCAGCAGCTTACTAGCGGTTAGCGCAGATACGCAGTATTTT. Protein sequence: CASSLLAVSADTQYF. The full variable domain, its missing parts supplied by reference TRBV7-9 and TRBJ2-3, is DTGVSQNPRHKITKRGQNVTFRCDPISEHNRLYWYRQTLGQGPEFLTYFQNEAQLEKSRLLSDRFSAERPKGSFSTLEIQRTEQGDSAMYLCASSLLAVSADTQYFGPGTRLTVL.

The table lists this clonotype with many counts. The chain has TRBV2 and TRBJ1-1; D is undetermined. The CDR3 totals 16 residues. The V gene lost 2 bases and the J gene lost 0 bases, with 13 bases spanning the gap. The germline V gene encodes CDR1 SNHLY and CDR2 FYNNEI. Here the CDR3 reads CASSESFDGMNTEAFF. In nucleotides, the CDR3 is TGTGCCAGCAGTGAATCTTTCGATGGGATGAACACTGAAGCTTTCTTT.

This clonotype has just a few counts. The V call is TRBV13, the J call TRBJ1-1, with 7 bases lining up with TRBD1. The ends lost 5 bases at V and 3 bases at J; junction bases unmatched: 9. CDR3 length: 15 amino acids. Germline values: CDR1 PRHDT, CDR2 FYEKMQ (reference sequence). The CDR3 protein is CASSPTDRRDTEAFF. In DNA, the CDR3 is TGTGCCAGCAGCCCAACGGACAGGCGGGACACTGAAGCTTTCTTT.

Concerning this clonotype: A much more abundant neighbour one base away suggests this may be a read error. V and J are TRBV4-3 and TRBJ1-2; perhaps TRBD1 as D (5 bases). CDR3 length: 14 residues. Germline V gives CDR1 LGHNA, CDR2 YSLEER. This CDR3 is CASSPETGIYGCTF. CDR3 DNA sequence: TGCGCCAGCAGCCCCGAAACAGGAATCTATGGCTGCACCTTC.